Reported below is one T cell receptor (beta chain). As yet, its antigen is unknown. The CDR3 totals 13 residues. Germline CDR1 and CDR2: SNHLY and FYNNEI. The ends were cut back, 3 bases at V and 5 bases at J, with 9 bases in the middle. This entry is derived from a study of cytomegalovirus exposure and HLA in healthy donors. Overall study: The same platform used for the 600 to 750 first-cohort repertoires was also used for the 120 or so validation repertoires, as a later analysis reported.

General observations from the study: The tendency of first-cohort TCR clusters to co-occur in the roughly 130 validation repertoires was the finding of a later analysis. Cytomegalovirus status was reportedly diagnosed by the classifier with high sensitivity and specificity.

The table came from immunoSEQ multiplex PCR; TCRdb's copy has only in-frame clones and leaves some out. This sample yields about 130,000 clones, of which approximately 91% are seen a single time; 1.4% to 1.5% belongs to the top ten. The chain is built from TRBV2 and TRBJ2-3, with a possible D match to TRBD2 (5 bases). Sequenced: PBMCs. The receptor comes from a man aged 25 to 40 in good health and CMV-seronegative. CDR3 in amino acids: CASSDVGRDTQYF. CDR3 DNA: TGTGCCAGCAGTGACGTTGGGAGAGATACGCAGTATTTT. The variable domain in full, with the rest retrieved from reference TRBV2 and TRBJ2-3, is EPEVTQTPSHQVTQMGQEVILRCVPISNHLYFYWYRQILGQKVEFLVSFYNNEISEKSEIFDDQFSVERPDGSNFTLKIRSTKLEDSAMYFCASSDVGRDTQYFGPGTRLTVL.